This entry lists 15 T cell receptor beta chains sequenced from one sample in a study of Graves' ophthalmopathy and Graves' hyperthyroidism. The authors amplified TCR beta CDR3 regions, and they did so from RNA transcripts for repertoire sequencing. RT-PCR with HTBI primers came first, then second-round multiplex PCR. Via MiXCR, TCRdb re-called the multiplex PCR reads, giving one row per CDR3 protein. The sample has almost 750,000 distinct CDR3 sequences, approximately 40% seen once. The specimen sequenced was peripheral blood. The receptors derive from an adult man with Graves' ophthalmopathy.

The chain couples TRBV6-5 to TRBJ1-4; D call uncertain. The CDR3 runs to 10 residues. V shed 9 bases and J shed 10 bases, with 9 bases lying between them. Germline-derived CDR1 and CDR2 are MNHEY and SVGAGI. The CDR3 protein is CASLAGKLFF. CDR3 bases: TGTGCCAGTCTAGCTGGAAAACTGTTTTTT.

This clonotype was counted ten times or more. The chain combines TRBV29-1 with TRBJ2-7, with 7 bases identical to TRBD1. This CDR3 spans 14 amino acids. Unmatched junction bases numbered 7, after V lost 2 bases and J lost 3 bases. CDR1 and CDR2 (germline): SQVTM, ANQGSEA. The chain's CDR3 is CSVEQIDRVYEQYF. CDR3 nucleotide sequence: TGCAGCGTTGAACAAATTGACAGGGTCTACGAGCAGTACTTC.

This clonotype has at least ten counts. The CDR3 coding sequence is TGCAGCGTTCTTGGACAGGGGATCACTGAAGCTTTCTTT. Its protein is CSVLGQGITEAFF. This chain links TRBV29-1 with TRBJ1-1; TRBD1 matches 9 bases. The V segment lost 5 bases and the J segment 4 bases; nucleotides outside the gene matches: 5. Germline V gene sequence: CDR1 SQVTM, CDR2 ANQGSEA. CDR3 size: 13 residues.

This clonotype was recorded a few times. The rearrangement uses TRBV2 and TRBJ2-7; D may be TRBD1 (6 bases). CDR1 and CDR2 (germline): SNHLY, FYNNEI. The CDR3 runs to 13 residues. Trimming cost V 5 bases and J 6 bases, with 14 bases left between them. CDR3 nucleotides: TGTGCCAGCAGTTCCACAGGGATGCGCGAGCAGTACTTC. This sequence encodes CASSSTGMREQYF.

The chain links TRBV2 to TRBJ1-6; perhaps TRBD1 as D (6 bases). This CDR3 spans 13 amino acids. Trimming pared 11 bases from V and 10 bases from J, leaving 18 bases between. Germline V gene sequence: CDR1 SNHLY, CDR2 FYNNEI. CDR3 DNA sequence: TGTGCCTGGAGGGGCAGGGGAGACTCACCCCTCCACTTT. The encoded protein is CAWRGRGDSPLHF.

This chain joins TRBV7-2 and TRBJ1-1; D is ambiguous. Looked up from germline, CDR1 is SGHTA and CDR2 is FQGNSA. Trimming left V 6 bases short and J 0 bases short, with 11 bases between. The CDR3 spans 14 residues. In DNA, the CDR3 is TGTGCCAGCAGTTCAGAGACCTTGAACACTGAAGCTTTCTTT. The encoded protein is CASSSETLNTEAFF.

This clonotype was recorded only once. CDR3 sequence: CAISDPGRLSTDTQYF. The CDR3 region has the DNA TGTGCCATCAGTGATCCCGGCAGGCTTAGCACAGATACGCAGTATTTT. The J gene is TRBJ2-3, the V gene TRBV10-3, with D unresolved. Germline V gene lookup returns CDR1 ENHRY and CDR2 SYGVKD. Between the trimmed V and J ends, which lost 3 bases and 0 bases, there was a span of 13 bases. This CDR3 region has 16 residues.

The chain links TRBV2 to TRBJ1-5; 9 nucleotides align to TRBD1. Germline CDR1 reads SNHLY; CDR2 reads FYNNEI. This CDR3 has 16 residues. Trimming cost V 8 bases and J 6 bases; bases outside gene matches: 14. In DNA, the CDR3 is TGTGCCAGCTCGAAGGTTGGGACAGGGTGGGGTCAGCCCCAGCATTTT. It is translated as CASSKVGTGWGQPQHF.

CDR3 protein: CSARTSGNTGELFF. CDR3 DNA sequence: TGCAGTGCTCGGACTAGCGGTAACACCGGGGAGCTGTTTTTT. This chain connects TRBV20-1 to TRBJ2-2, with 10 positions matching TRBD2. Losses at the gene ends were 5 bases for V and 2 bases for J; bases not matched to a gene: 2. This CDR3 has 14 residues. In germline, CDR1 is DFQATT, CDR2 SNEGSKA (reference sequence).

The rearrangement joins TRBV19 to TRBJ1-2, with a weak D call TRBD1 (6 bases). The CDR3 consists of 14 residues. Germline loops: CDR1 LNHDA, CDR2 SQIVND (reference sequence). V was shortened by 9 bases and J by 4 bases, with 18 bases between the two germline ends. CDR3 residues: CASKNLLQGYGYTF. The DNA for the CDR3 is TGTGCCAGCAAGAACCTCTTACAGGGCTATGGCTACACCTTC.

The V and J genes are TRBV20-1 and TRBJ2-7, with 12 bases that match TRBD1. The CDR3 length is 13 residues. The germline V gene encodes CDR1 DFQATT and CDR2 SNEGSKA (reference sequence). The V gene end was trimmed by 6 bases and the J gene end by 4 bases; junction bases not matched to a gene: 4. CDR3: CSAGTGGFYEQYF. The CDR3 DNA reads as TGCAGTGCCGGGACAGGGGGCTTTTACGAGCAGTACTTC.

This clonotype showed up just a few times. This chain joins TRBV9 and TRBJ1-2; weak D call: TRBD1 (6 bases). CDR1 and CDR2 from the germline V gene are SGDLS and YYNGEE. The V end lost 4 bases, the J end lost 8 bases, and 15 bases lay between the germline ends. The CDR3 is 13 amino acids. CDR3 amino acids: CASSLGASRGYTF. The DNA of the CDR3 is TGTGCCAGCAGCCTGGGGGCCTCGCGGGGCTACACCTTC.

The chain recombines TRBV7-9 with TRBJ2-2; TRBD1 aligns across 7 bases. The length of the CDR3 is 15 residues. Trimming took 9 bases from V and 0 from J; bases not matched to a gene: 7. Germline-derived CDR1 and CDR2 are SEHNR and FQNEAQ (reference sequence). CDR3 protein: CASSITGANTGELFF. CDR3 bases: TGTGCCAGTAGTATAACAGGGGCGAACACCGGGGAGCTGTTTTTT. Variable domain in full (rest from reference TRBV7-9 and TRBJ2-2): DTGVSQNPRHKITKRGQNVTFRCDPISEHNRLYWYRQTLGQGPEFLTYFQNEAQLEKSRLLSDRFSAERPKGSFSTLEIQRTEQGDSAMYLCASSITGANTGELFFGEGSRLTVL.

The rearrangement uses TRBV29-1 and TRBJ1-1, with D hard to call. CDR1 SQVTM and CDR2 ANQGSEA come from the germline V gene. V was trimmed by 4 bases and J by 11 bases, leaving 14 bases between them. The CDR3 covers 11 residues. In DNA form, the CDR3 reads TGCAGCGTTGGACCGGGGTTCGGGGCTTTCTTT. The encoded protein is CSVGPGFGAFF. Full variable domain (outside the CDR3, taken from reference TRBV29-1 and TRBJ1-1): SAVISQKPSRDICQRGTSLTIQCQVDSQVTMMFWYRQQPGQSLTLIATANQGSEATYESGFVIDKFPISRPNLTFSTLTVSNMSPEDSSIYLCSVGPGFGAFFGQGTRLTVV.

This clonotype was detected ten times or more. The V and J genes are TRBV4-1 and TRBJ1-5; 9 bases match TRBD1. The V gene's germline CDR1 is MGHRA and CDR2 YSYEKL. This CDR3 has 14 residues. J lost 5 bases, V lost 6 bases, and 5 bases had no gene match. CDR3 residues: CASSLTGGYQPQHF. CDR3 coding DNA: TGCGCCAGCAGTCTTACAGGGGGCTATCAGCCCCAGCATTTT.